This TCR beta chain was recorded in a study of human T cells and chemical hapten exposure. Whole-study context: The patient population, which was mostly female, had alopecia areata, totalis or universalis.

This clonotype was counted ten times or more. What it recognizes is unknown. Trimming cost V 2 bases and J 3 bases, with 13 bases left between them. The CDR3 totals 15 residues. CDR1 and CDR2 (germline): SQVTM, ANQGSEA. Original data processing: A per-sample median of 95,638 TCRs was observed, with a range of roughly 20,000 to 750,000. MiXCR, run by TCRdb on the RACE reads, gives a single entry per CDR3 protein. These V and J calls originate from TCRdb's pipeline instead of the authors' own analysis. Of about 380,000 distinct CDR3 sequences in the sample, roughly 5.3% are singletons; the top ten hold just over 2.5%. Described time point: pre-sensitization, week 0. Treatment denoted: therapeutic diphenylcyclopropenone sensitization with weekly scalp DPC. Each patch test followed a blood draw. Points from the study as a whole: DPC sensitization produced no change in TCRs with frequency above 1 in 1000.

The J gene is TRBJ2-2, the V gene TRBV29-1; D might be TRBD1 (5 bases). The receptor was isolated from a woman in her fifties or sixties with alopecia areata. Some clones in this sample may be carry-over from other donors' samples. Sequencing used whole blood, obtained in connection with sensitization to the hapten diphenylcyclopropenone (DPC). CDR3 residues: CSVELRDRHTGELFF. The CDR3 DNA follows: TGCAGCGTTGAACTACGAGACAGACACACCGGGGAGCTGTTTTTT.